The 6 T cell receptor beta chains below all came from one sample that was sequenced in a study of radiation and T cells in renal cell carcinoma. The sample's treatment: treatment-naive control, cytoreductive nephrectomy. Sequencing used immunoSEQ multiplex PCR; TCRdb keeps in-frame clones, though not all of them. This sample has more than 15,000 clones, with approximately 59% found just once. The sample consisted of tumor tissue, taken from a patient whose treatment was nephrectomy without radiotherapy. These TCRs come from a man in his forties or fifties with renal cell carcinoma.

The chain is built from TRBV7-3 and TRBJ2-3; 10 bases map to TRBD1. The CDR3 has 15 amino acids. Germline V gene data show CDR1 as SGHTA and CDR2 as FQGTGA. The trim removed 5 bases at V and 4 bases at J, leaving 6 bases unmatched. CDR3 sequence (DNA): TGTGCCAGCAGCCGGGACAGGGGCGCCCCAGATACGCAGTATTTT. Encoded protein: CASSRDRGAPDTQYF. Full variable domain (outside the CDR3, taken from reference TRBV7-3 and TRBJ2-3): GAGVSQTPSNKVTEKGKYVELRCDPISGHTALYWYRQSLGQGPEFLIYFQGTGAADDSGLPNDRFFAVRPEGSVSTLKIQRTERGDSAVYLCASSRDRGAPDTQYFGPGTRLTVL.

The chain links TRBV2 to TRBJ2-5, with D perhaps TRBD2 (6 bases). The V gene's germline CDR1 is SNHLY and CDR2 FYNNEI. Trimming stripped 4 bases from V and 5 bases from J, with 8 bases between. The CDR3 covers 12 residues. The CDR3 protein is CASSGGGETQYF. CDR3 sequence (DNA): TGTGCCAGCAGTGGCGGAGGGGAGACCCAGTACTTC. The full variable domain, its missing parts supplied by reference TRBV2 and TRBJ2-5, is EPEVTQTPSHQVTQMGQEVILRCVPISNHLYFYWYRQILGQKVEFLVSFYNNEISEKSEIFDDQFSVERPDGSNFTLKIRSTKLEDSAMYFCASSGGGETQYFGPGTRLLVL.

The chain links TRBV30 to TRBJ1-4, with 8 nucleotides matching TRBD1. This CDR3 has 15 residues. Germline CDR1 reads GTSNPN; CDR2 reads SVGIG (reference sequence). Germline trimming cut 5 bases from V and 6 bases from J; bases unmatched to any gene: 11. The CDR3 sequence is CAWLLRTGFYEKLFF. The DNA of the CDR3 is TGTGCCTGGTTACTCAGGACAGGGTTCTATGAAAAACTGTTTTTT.

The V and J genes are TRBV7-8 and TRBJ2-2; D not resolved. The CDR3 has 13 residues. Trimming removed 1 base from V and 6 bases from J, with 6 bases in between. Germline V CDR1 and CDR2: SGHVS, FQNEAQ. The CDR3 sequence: CASSLEQSGELFF. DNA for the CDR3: TGTGCCAGCAGCTTAGAACAGTCCGGGGAGCTGTTTTTT.

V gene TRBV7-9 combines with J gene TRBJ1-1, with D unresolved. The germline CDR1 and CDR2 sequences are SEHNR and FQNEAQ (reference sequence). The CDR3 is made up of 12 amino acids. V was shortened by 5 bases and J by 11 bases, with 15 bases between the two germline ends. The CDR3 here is CASSPNGVWAFF. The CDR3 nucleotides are TGTGCCAGCAGCCCGAACGGTGTTTGGGCTTTCTTT.

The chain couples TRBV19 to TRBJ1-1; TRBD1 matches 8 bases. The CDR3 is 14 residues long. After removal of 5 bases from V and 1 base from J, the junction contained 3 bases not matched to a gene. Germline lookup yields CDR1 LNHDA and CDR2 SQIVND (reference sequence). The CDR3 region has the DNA TGTGCCAGTAGTGGGGACAGGAAGAACACTGAAGCTTTCTTT. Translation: CASSGDRKNTEAFF.